Listed below are T cell receptor beta chains from one sample, sequenced in a study of OX40 agonist ivuxolimab in advanced cancers. Sequenced by immunoSEQ multiplex PCR; TCRdb stores in-frame clones only, minus some. The table lists under 90,000 clones, roughly 89% of them singletons, with around 2.4% in the top ten. The source material was CD4+ or CD8+ T cells sorted from blood, sampled in a trial of the OX40 agonist ivuxolimab. These receptors came from an adult with an advanced solid tumor such as melanoma, head and neck, liver or kidney cancer. CDR3s include the opening cysteine and the closing phenylalanine or tryptophan.

cdr3_aa: CAWSFTRASSGNTIYF
v_call: TRBV30
j_call: TRBJ1-3

cdr3_aa: CASSLSWGRAFF
v_call: TRBV7-9
j_call: TRBJ1-1

cdr3_aa: CASIPRGAQAFPLHF
v_call: TRBV6-1
j_call: TRBJ1-6

cdr3_aa: CASSLYADLQGYTF
v_call: TRBV28
j_call: TRBJ1-2

cdr3_aa: CASSSPGQTNQPQHF
v_call: TRBV7-2
j_call: TRBJ1-5

cdr3_aa: CASSLGGQQETQYF
v_call: TRBV11-3
j_call: TRBJ2-5

cdr3_aa: CASSRDGNSNQPQHF
v_call: TRBV5-1
j_call: TRBJ1-5

cdr3_aa: CASSSTLQGRTEAFF
v_call: TRBV5-4
j_call: TRBJ1-1

cdr3_aa: CASSTTGTRYEKLFF
v_call: TRBV5-1
j_call: TRBJ1-4

cdr3_aa: CSVDTGGFNEQFF
v_call: TRBV29-1
j_call: TRBJ2-1

cdr3_aa: CASRSRPDRGLNYGYTF
v_call: TRBV7-9
j_call: TRBJ1-2

cdr3_aa: CSVEAGRENYGYTF
v_call: TRBV29-1
j_call: TRBJ1-2

cdr3_aa: CASSNRDRVGGQQFF
v_call: TRBV6-6
j_call: TRBJ2-1

cdr3_aa: CASSFWGGNPYEQYF
v_call: TRBV5-1
j_call: TRBJ2-7

cdr3_aa: CAWIKGGNTIYF
v_call: TRBV30
j_call: TRBJ1-3

cdr3_aa: CASSYSIGPEAFF
v_call: TRBV6-5
j_call: TRBJ1-1

cdr3_aa: CASSGAGSGNTIYF
v_call: TRBV14
j_call: TRBJ1-3

cdr3_aa: CASSTTHYGYTF
v_call: TRBV6-1
j_call: TRBJ1-2

cdr3_aa: CASIPPGQGGNQPQHF
v_call: TRBV19
j_call: TRBJ1-5

cdr3_aa: CASRLLGFSYNEQFF
v_call: TRBV6-4
j_call: TRBJ2-1

cdr3_aa: CASSAGQGNTEAFF
v_call: TRBV9
j_call: TRBJ1-1

cdr3_aa: CATSRDKTGEQYF
v_call: TRBV15
j_call: TRBJ2-7

cdr3_aa: CASSLSDPPLRVQYF
v_call: TRBV5-1
j_call: TRBJ2-7

cdr3_aa: CASSKETGVNQPQHF
v_call: TRBV5-5
j_call: TRBJ1-5

cdr3_aa: CASSPNWGAGNTIYF
v_call: TRBV14
j_call: TRBJ1-3

cdr3_aa: CASSSTAGALIQYF
v_call: TRBV19
j_call: TRBJ2-4

cdr3_aa: CASSLLDGEAFF
v_call: TRBV28
j_call: TRBJ1-1

cdr3_aa: CASSVAATGGQTGELFF
v_call: TRBV9
j_call: TRBJ2-2

cdr3_aa: CASPRVEDTEAFF
v_call: TRBV6-1
j_call: TRBJ1-1

cdr3_aa: CASSLDRAAEAFF
v_call: TRBV7-9
j_call: TRBJ1-1

cdr3_aa: CASSDLGQTYYGYTF
v_call: TRBV2
j_call: TRBJ1-2

cdr3_aa: CATSRGLGGYTF
v_call: TRBV10-3
j_call: TRBJ1-2

cdr3_aa: CASSPDGGSYEQYF
v_call: TRBV18
j_call: TRBJ2-7

cdr3_aa: CASRGISGLSVEAFF
v_call: TRBV2
j_call: TRBJ1-1

cdr3_aa: CASRGTGQGRPLHF
v_call: TRBV2
j_call: TRBJ1-6

cdr3_aa: CASSNGDPVPLHF
v_call: TRBV6-5
j_call: TRBJ1-6

cdr3_aa: CASSFEASWAYNSPLHF
v_call: TRBV27
j_call: TRBJ1-6

cdr3_aa: CASSDPNLAGGLNEQFF
v_call: TRBV28
j_call: TRBJ2-1

cdr3_aa: CASSPQGKNTEAFF
v_call: TRBV6-6
j_call: TRBJ1-1

cdr3_aa: CASSQDHPLRGYTF
v_call: TRBV4-2
j_call: TRBJ1-2

cdr3_aa: CASSPRQGSQPQHF
v_call: TRBV6-5
j_call: TRBJ1-5

cdr3_aa: CASSPSSRDQPQHF
v_call: TRBV7-8
j_call: TRBJ1-5

cdr3_aa: CASSAGQGEKLFF
v_call: TRBV5-1
j_call: TRBJ1-4

cdr3_aa: CASNNPSYNSPLHF
v_call: TRBV6-1
j_call: TRBJ1-6

cdr3_aa: CSALPYNEQFF
v_call: TRBV20-1
j_call: TRBJ2-1

cdr3_aa: CASSFGTEAFF
v_call: TRBV28
j_call: TRBJ1-1

cdr3_aa: CASSDGRRVPEAFF
v_call: TRBV10-2
j_call: TRBJ1-1

cdr3_aa: CASGLAGMAYEQYF
v_call: TRBV28
j_call: TRBJ2-7

cdr3_aa: CASSLEGAGDEQYF
v_call: TRBV5-4
j_call: TRBJ2-7

cdr3_aa: CASSAVPWGPTGTEAFF
v_call: TRBV18
j_call: TRBJ1-1

cdr3_aa: CASSVKGDQPQHF
v_call: TRBV6-1
j_call: TRBJ1-5

cdr3_aa: CASSSGREYETQYF
v_call: TRBV5-1
j_call: TRBJ2-5

cdr3_aa: CASSPPTGANEKLFF
v_call: TRBV28
j_call: TRBJ1-4

cdr3_aa: CASSYTAGTSEYGYTF
v_call: TRBV11-2
j_call: TRBJ1-2

cdr3_aa: CASRRIAEAFF
v_call: TRBV28
j_call: TRBJ1-1

cdr3_aa: CASTPPRGNQYEQYF
v_call: TRBV28
j_call: TRBJ2-7

cdr3_aa: CASEGGGGSYEQYF
v_call: TRBV6-1
j_call: TRBJ2-7

cdr3_aa: CASSLAAQGYGYTF
v_call: TRBV7-2
j_call: TRBJ1-2